The present entry profiles one T cell receptor (beta chain) with its context. What it binds is not known. The data stem from a study of T-cell reconstitution after alpha-beta-depleted transplantation in children. General study results and limits: Several hundred expanded graft clones reportedly supplied alpha-beta T cells about two months after transplant.

Germline-derived CDR1 and CDR2 are LGHNA and YNFKEQ. V gave up 0 bases and J gave up 10 bases; unmatched junction bases: 2. The CDR3 extends over 14 amino acids. The TCRbeta library incorporated unique molecular identifiers. In TCRdb, the PCR reads were re-called with MiXCR into one record per CDR3 protein. Here the sample spans about 170,000 distinct CDR3 sequences, around 10% being singletons. This rearrangement joins TRBV4-2 to TRBJ1-6; TRBD1 matches at 8 bases. The sequence was obtained from a boy younger than 10 with acute myeloid leukemia, due to receive a stem cell transplant. The material was PBMCs, obtained before TCRalphabeta/CD19-depleted stem cell transplant. The CDR3 nucleotides are TGTGCCAGCAGCCAAGACAGGGGGCAATCACCCCTCCACTTT. This gives the protein CASSQDRGQSPLHF.